The source of this TCR beta chain is a study of T cell clonality in common variable immunodeficiency. With 6 bases removed from V and 5 bases from J, the gap between germline ends came to 9 bases. Germline assignment: CDR1 SNHLY and CDR2 FYNNEI. The CDR3 is 12 amino acids. This table comes from immunoSEQ multiplex PCR, and its TCRdb copy is limited to in-frame clones, with some not included. This sample comprises fewer than 75,000 clones, none seen once only. At least ten counts were recorded for this clone. The observed sequence ends 3 residues before the CDR3 terminus, with the missing tail filled in from the germline J gene.

The TCR was taken from a person aged 18-70 years in good health. This chain connects TRBV2 to TRBJ2-3; D possibly corresponds to TRBD1 (5 bases). The sequencing input was peripheral blood mononuclear cells. CDR3: CASRAQGDTQYF. The DNA read from the CDR3 is TGTGCCAGCAGGGCTCAGGGAGATACG.